The rows below give T cell receptor beta chains drawn from one sample of a study of identifying expanded T cells in peripheral blood. Sequencing was performed with immunoSEQ multiplex PCR; in TCRdb, only in-frame clones are kept and a portion is missing. Counted here are about 97,000 clones, roughly 87% occurring once; the ten biggest clones make up roughly 17%. The source material was blood. The receptors shown here come from a person between 18 and 75 years old in good health. The CDR3 runs from the conserved cysteine through the conserved F or W. Only part of the rows carry a size: once, few, many, or a class if the clone is expanded.

clone_size v_call cdr3_aa
large TRBV4-3 CASSPGDYSYEQYF
. TRBV7-2 CASSLGSLNQPQHF
. TRBV5-1 CASSLGGPNEKLFF
. TRBV9 CASSAGQGGETQYF
once TRBV11-1 CASSLLPSAPMAEQFF
. TRBV11-2 CASSREAGELFF
. TRBV5-8 CASGLAGGSLEQYF
. TRBV6-5 CASSPVGTGELFF
. TRBV4-1 CASSLVPGQGFVEQYF
. TRBV6-5 CASGQGGTNEKLFF